The 5 T cell receptor beta chains below all came from one sample that was sequenced in a study of blood T cells in healthy people across ages. A second PCR, run for roughly 7 to 11 cycles, used a sample-barcoded 5' primer plus a J-beta primer mix. TCRdb fed the 5' RACE reads into MiXCR, producing one record per CDR3 protein. The table shows 850,000 to 1,100,000 distinct CDR3 sequences, with 30% to 40% occurring only once. The sequencing input was blood. Every receptor here comes from a man aged 18-30 years in good health.

Written as DNA, the CDR3 is TGTGCCAGCAGGAGCCAGACCGGGGAGCTGTTTTTT. Translated: CASRSQTGELFF. V gene TRBV6-2 or TRBV6-3 combines with J gene TRBJ2-2, with D unresolved. The V and J ends lost 6 bases and 5 bases respectively, with 7 bases between them. The CDR3 is made up of 12 amino acids. Per the germline V gene, CDR1 is MNHEY and CDR2 is SVGEGT.

CDR3 coding DNA: TGTGCCACCGGGGAGAGAACGAACACCGGGGAGCTGTTTTTT. Translation: CATGERTNTGELFF. The chain carries TRBV24-1 and TRBJ2-2, with TRBD2 as a possible D gene (5 bases). The CDR3 has 14 residues. The V end was cut by 9 bases, the J end by 0 bases, with 10 bases between. Germline-derived CDR1 and CDR2 are KGHDR and SFDVKD.

In its sample, this clonotype was seen a few times. This chain connects TRBV12-3 or TRBV12-4 to TRBJ1-6, with 10 bases that match TRBD1. V shed 6 bases, J shed 0 bases, and the junction held 2 bases outside the gene matches. The CDR3 extends over 16 amino acids. CDR3: CASRDRGPSYNSPLHF. The DNA for the CDR3 is TGTGCCAGCAGAGACAGGGGGCCCTCCTATAATTCACCCCTCCACTTT.

The sample holds a few counts of this clonotype. The gene calls are TRBV2 and TRBJ1-4; 7 bases fit TRBD1. The ends lost 7 bases at V and 6 bases at J; junction bases unmatched: 8. The CDR3 length is 14 residues. CDR1 and CDR2 (germline): SNHLY, FYNNEI. The CDR3 spells CASKMSGTDEKLFF. The CDR3 DNA reads TGTGCCAGCAAGATGTCCGGGACAGATGAAAAACTGTTTTTT.

V usage is TRBV9 and J usage is TRBJ2-3; TRBD1 matches at 10 bases. The CDR3 is made up of 16 amino acids. Germline-derived CDR1 and CDR2 are SGDLS and YYNGEE. V lost 4 bases to trimming and J lost 4 bases; unmatched junction nucleotides: 9. The CDR3 DNA follows: TGTGCCAGCAGCCCGGACAGGGGGTTTTGGGCAGATACGCAGTATTTT. It encodes CASSPDRGFWADTQYF.